This paragraph covers one TCR beta chain sequence. This specimen comes from a study of blood T cell repertoires in COVID-19. Study-wide context: Specimens from acute and convalescent COVID-19 originated in the United States, Italy and Spain. In each case, the material was cDNA or gDNA derived from T cells, B-cell-depleted T cells, or PBMCs.

Study processing details: From reference gene primer amplification, estimates of nucleated cell counts were derived. Assay used: immunoSEQ multiplex PCR; TCRdb lists only in-frame clones, some missing. V and J calls and clone size are copied from that table; D and trimming were computed from the DNA. The sample comprises about 250,000 clones, about 85% of which are singletons, and under 4% rests with the top ten. Between the trimmed V and J ends, which lost 7 bases and 9 bases, there was a span of 25 bases. The CDR3 spans 15 residues. The germline V gene has CDR1 MDHEN and CDR2 SYDVKM. This sequence joins TRBV28 and TRBJ2-7, with D possibly TRBD1 on 6 matching bases. Sequenced: peripheral blood. The clonotype was recovered from a man aged 18-30 years with active or convalescent COVID-19. The CDR3 nucleotides read TGTGCCAGCACCGCCCAGGGGTATCCTACCATGGCGCAGTACTTC. Protein: CASTAQGYPTMAQYF.